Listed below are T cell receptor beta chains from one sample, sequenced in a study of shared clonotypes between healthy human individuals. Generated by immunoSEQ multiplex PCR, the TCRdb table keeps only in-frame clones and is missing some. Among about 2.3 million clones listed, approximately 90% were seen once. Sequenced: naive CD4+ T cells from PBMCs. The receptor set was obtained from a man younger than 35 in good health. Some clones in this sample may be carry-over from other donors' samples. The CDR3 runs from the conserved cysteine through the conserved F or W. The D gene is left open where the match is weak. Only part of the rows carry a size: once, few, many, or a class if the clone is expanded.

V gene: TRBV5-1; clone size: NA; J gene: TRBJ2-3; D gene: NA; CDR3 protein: CASSSAPGASTDTQYF; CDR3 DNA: TGCGCCAGCAGCTCGGCCCCCGGTGCTAGCACAGATACGCAGTATTTT
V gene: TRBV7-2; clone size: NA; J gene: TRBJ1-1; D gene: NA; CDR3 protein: CASSWGDGLGTEAFF; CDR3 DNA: TGTGCCAGCAGCTGGGGGGACGGCCTGGGCACTGAAGCTTTCTTT
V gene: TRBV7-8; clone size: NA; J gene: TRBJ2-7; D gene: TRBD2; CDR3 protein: CASSLVSGSGLEQYF; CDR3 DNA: TGTGCCAGCAGCTTAGTGAGCGGGAGCGGACTCGAGCAGTACTTC
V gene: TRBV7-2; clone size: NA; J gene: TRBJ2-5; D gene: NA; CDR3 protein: CASSSQGGETQYF; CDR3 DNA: TGTGCCAGCAGCTCACAGGGGGGGGAGACCCAGTACTTC
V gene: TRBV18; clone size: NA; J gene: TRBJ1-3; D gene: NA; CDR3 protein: CASSPSLDGSSGNTIYF; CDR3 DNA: TGTGCCAGCTCACCCTCACTGGACGGCAGCTCTGGAAACACCATATATTTT
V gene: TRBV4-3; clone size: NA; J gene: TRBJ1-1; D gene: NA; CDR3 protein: CASSQEVPSTEAFF; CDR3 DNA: TGCGCCAGCAGCCAAGAGGTGCCGAGCACTGAAGCTTTCTTT
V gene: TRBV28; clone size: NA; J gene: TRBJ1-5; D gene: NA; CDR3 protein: CASVRLGVSNQPQHF; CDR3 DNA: TGTGCCAGCGTGAGGTTAGGGGTCAGCAATCAGCCCCAGCATTTT
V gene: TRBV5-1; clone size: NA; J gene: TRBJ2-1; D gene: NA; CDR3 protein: CASSLTLNEQFF; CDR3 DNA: TGCGCCAGCAGCTTGACACTGAATGAGCAGTTCTTC
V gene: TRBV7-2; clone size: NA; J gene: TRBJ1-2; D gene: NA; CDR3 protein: CASSSRRRANYGYTF; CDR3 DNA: TGTGCCAGCAGCAGCCGTCGGAGGGCGAACTATGGCTACACCTTC
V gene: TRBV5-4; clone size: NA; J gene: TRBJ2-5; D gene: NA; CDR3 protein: CASSLGEQTQYF; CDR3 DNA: TGTGCCAGCAGCTTGGGGGAGCAGACCCAGTACTTC
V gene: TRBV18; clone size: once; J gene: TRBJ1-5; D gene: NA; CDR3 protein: CASSPTGNQPQHF; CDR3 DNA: TGTGCCAGCTCACCGACAGGTAATCAGCCCCAGCATTTT
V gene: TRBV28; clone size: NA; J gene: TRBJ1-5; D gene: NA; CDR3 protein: CASNITGLGNQPQHF; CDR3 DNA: TGTGCCAGCAATATCACAGGGCTTGGGAATCAGCCCCAGCATTTT
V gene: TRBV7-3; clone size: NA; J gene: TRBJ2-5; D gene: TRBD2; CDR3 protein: CASSLFSGSSETQYF; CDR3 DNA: TGTGCCAGCAGCTTATTCAGCGGGAGTTCGGAGACCCAGTACTTC
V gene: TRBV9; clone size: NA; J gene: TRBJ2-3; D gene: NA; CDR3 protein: CASSAYSGRPDTQYF; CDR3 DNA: TGTGCCAGCAGCGCCTATTCTGGGAGGCCAGATACGCAGTATTTT
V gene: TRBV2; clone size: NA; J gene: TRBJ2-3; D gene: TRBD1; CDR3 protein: CASSVGQMSTDTQYF; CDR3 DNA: TGTGCCAGCAGTGTGGGACAGATGAGCACAGATACGCAGTATTTT
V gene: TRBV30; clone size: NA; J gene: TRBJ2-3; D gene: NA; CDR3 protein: CAWRIPGGTDTQYF; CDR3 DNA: TGTGCCTGGAGGATTCCCGGGGGCACAGATACGCAGTATTTT
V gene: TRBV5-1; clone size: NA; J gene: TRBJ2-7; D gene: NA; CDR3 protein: CASSGGLSTYEQYF; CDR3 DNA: TGCGCCAGCAGCGGAGGCCTTTCCACCTACGAGCAGTACTTC
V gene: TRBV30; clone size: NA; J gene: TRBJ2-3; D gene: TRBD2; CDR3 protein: CAWSITGGPGTQYF; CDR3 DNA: TGTGCCTGGAGTATAACGGGAGGGCCCGGTACGCAGTATTTT
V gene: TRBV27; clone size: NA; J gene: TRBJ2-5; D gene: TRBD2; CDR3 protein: CASSLALAGGYPQYF; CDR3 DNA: TGTGCCAGCAGTTTAGCGCTAGCGGGAGGGTACCCCCAGTACTTC
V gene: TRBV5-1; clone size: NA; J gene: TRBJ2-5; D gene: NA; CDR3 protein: CASSLAQGSETQYF; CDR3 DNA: TGCGCCAGCAGCTTGGCGCAGGGATCAGAGACCCAGTACTTC
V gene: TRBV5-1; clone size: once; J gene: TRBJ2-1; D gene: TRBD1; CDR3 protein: CASSLRRQGANEQFF; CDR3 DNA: TGCGCCAGCAGCTTGCGGCGGCAGGGGGCCAATGAGCAGTTCTTC
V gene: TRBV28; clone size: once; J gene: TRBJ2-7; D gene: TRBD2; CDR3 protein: CASSFTWGGGVYF; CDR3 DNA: TGTGCCAGCAGTTTTACTTGGGGGGGAGGGGTGTACTTC
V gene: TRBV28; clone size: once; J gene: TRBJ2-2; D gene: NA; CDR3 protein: CASSDFNTGELFF; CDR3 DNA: TGTGCCAGCAGCGATTTCAACACCGGGGAGCTGTTTTTT
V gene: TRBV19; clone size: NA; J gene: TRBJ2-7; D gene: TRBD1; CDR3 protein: CASSLNRGSYEQYF; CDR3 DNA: TGTGCCAGTAGTCTCAACAGGGGATCCTACGAGCAGTACTTC
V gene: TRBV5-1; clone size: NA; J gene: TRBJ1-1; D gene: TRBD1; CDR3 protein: CASSPRTGETEAFF; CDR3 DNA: TGCGCCAGCAGCCCCAGGACAGGGGAAACTGAAGCTTTCTTT
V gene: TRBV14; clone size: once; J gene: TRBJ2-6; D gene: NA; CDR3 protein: CASSQGGSSYGANVLTF; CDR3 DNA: TGTGCCAGCAGCCAAGGAGGGTCGTCCTACGGGGCCAACGTCCTGACTTTC
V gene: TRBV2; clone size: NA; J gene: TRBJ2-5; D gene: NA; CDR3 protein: CASSGDLGETQYF; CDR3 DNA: TGTGCCAGCAGTGGGGACCTTGGGGAGACCCAGTACTTC
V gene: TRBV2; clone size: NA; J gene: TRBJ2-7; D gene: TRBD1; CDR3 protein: CASSDNGQGYEQYF; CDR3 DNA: TGTGCCAGCAGCGATAACGGACAGGGATACGAGCAGTACTTC
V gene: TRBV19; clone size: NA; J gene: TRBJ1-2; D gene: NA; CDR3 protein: CATRELGYGYTF; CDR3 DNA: TGTGCCACTAGGGAGCTTGGCTATGGCTACACCTTC